The subject of this entry is one T cell receptor beta chain. Its antigen is still unknown. The data are from a study of shared clonotypes between healthy human individuals. Per sorted-subset replicate PCR, input was about 180 ng DNA, representing roughly 30,000 T cell genomes. Using immunoSEQ multiplex PCR, the repertoire was profiled, and TCRdb retains in-frame clones only, with some absent. The sample yields over a million clones, around 98.5% seen once. General observations from the study: Relative to memory subsets, naive subsets generally showed larger estimated richness.

V was clipped by 4 bases and J by 0 bases; unmatched bases: 8. This CDR3 region has 17 residues. Germline assignment: CDR1 SGHNT and CDR2 YYREEE (reference sequence). The sample comprised naive CD4+ T cells sorted from blood. Indicated subset: CD45RA+ positively selected. The chain couples TRBV5-4 to TRBJ2-3; TRBD2 matches at 10 bases. The TCR was taken from a man under 40 in good health. This chain's CDR3 is CASSRGSGRASTDTQYF. The CDR3 DNA reads as TGTGCCAGCAGCCGGGGGAGCGGGAGGGCAAGCACAGATACGCAGTATTTT.